This T cell receptor (beta chain) emerged from a study of control samples from healthy donors and cancer patients. There are 15 residues in the CDR3. CDR1 KGHSH and CDR2 LQKENI come from the germline V gene. V was trimmed by 2 bases and J by 0 bases, leaving 8 bases between them. This clone turned up a few times. The same CDR3 arises from other DNA sequences in this sample as well. The protocol was immunoSEQ multiplex PCR, while the TCRdb copy is restricted to in-frame clones and leaves out a portion. In the table there are about 120,000 clones, about 91% of which are singletons. The V call is TRBV18, the J call TRBJ1-5, with D uncertain. This clonotype was sampled from a man in his forties or fifties in good health. The sample comprised blood. The CDR3: CASSPTRNSNQPQHF. The CDR3 DNA reads TGTGCCAGCTCACCAACGAGAAATAGCAATCAGCCCCAGCATTTT. The full variable domain, in which reference TRBV18 and TRBJ1-5 provide the parts outside the CDR3, is NAGVMQNPRHLVRRRGQEARLRCSPMKGHSHVYWYRQLPEEGLKFMVYLQKENIIDESGMPKERFSAEFPKEGPSILRIQQVVRGDSAAYFCASSPTRNSNQPQHFGDGTRLSIL.